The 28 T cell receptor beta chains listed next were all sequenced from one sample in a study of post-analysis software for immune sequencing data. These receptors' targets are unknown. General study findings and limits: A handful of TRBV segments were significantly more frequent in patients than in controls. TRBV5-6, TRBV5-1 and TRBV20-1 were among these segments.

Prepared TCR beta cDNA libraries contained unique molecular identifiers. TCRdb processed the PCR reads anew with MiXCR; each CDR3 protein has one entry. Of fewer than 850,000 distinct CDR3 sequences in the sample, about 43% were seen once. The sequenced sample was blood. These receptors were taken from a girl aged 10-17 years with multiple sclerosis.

The CDR3 DNA reads TGTGCCAGCAGCTTAGAAATTGGTGTACTTGGTGAGCAGTTCTTC. It translates to CASSLEIGVLGEQFF. The chain joins TRBV11-2 to TRBJ2-1; D is unresolved. Looked up from germline, CDR1 is SGHAT and CDR2 is FQNNGV. This CDR3 has 15 residues. V lost 0 bases to trimming and J lost 9 bases, with 15 bases between them. The full variable domain, with the rest looked up from reference TRBV11-2 and TRBJ2-1, is EAGVAQSPRYKIIEKRQSVAFWCNPISGHATLYWYQQILGQGPKLLIQFQNNGVVDDSQLPKDRFSAERLKGVDSTLKIQPAKLEDSAVYLCASSLEIGVLGEQFFGPGTRLTVL.

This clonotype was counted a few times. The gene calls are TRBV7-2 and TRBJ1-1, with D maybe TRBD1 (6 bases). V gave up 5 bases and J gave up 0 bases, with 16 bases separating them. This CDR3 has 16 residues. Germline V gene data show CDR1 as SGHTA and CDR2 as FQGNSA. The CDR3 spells CASSPWTASMNTEAFF. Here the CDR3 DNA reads TGTGCCAGCAGCCCCTGGACAGCCTCAATGAACACTGAAGCTTTCTTT.

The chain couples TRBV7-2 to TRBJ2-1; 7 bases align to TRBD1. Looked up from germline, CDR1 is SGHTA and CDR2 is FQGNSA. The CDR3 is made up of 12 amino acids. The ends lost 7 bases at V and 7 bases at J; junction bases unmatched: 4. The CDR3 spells CASTRDRNEQFF. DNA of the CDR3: TGTGCCAGCACAAGGGACAGAAATGAGCAGTTCTTC. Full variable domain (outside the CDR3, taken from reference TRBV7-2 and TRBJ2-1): GAGVSQSPSNKVTEKGKDVELRCDPISGHTALYWYRQSLGQGLEFLIYFQGNSAPDKSGLPSDRFSAERTGGSVSTLTIQRTQQEDSAVYLCASTRDRNEQFFGPGTRLTVL.

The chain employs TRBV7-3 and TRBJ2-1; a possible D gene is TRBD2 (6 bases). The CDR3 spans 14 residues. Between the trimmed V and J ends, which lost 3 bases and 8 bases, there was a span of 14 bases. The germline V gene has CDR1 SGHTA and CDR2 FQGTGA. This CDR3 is CASSFGTPEDEQFF. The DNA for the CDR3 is TGTGCCAGCAGCTTCGGGACTCCCGAGGATGAGCAGTTCTTC.

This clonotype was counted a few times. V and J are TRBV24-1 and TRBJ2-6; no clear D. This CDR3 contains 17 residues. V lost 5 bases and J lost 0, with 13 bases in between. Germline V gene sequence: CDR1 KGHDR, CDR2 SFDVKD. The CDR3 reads CATSVGSSNSGANVLTF. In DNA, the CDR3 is TGTGCCACCAGTGTCGGAAGCAGTAACTCTGGGGCCAACGTCCTGACTTTC.

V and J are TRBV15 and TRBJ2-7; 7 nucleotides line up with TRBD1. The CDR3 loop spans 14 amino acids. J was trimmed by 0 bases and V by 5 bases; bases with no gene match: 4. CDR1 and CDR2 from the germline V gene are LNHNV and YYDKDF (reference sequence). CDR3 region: CATSGWTGSYEQYF. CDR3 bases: TGTGCCACCAGCGGGTGGACAGGCTCCTACGAGCAGTACTTC.

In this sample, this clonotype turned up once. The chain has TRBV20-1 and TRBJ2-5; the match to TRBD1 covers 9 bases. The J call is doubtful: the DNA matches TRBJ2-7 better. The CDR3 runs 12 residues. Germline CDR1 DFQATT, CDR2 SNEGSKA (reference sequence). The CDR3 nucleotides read TGCAGTGTCTTGGACAGGGGATACGAGCAGTACTTC. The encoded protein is CSVLDRGYEQYF.

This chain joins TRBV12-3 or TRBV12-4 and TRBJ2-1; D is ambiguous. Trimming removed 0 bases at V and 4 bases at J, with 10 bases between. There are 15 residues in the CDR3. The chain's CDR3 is CASSLAPRIYNEQFF. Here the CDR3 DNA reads TGTGCCAGCAGTTTAGCGCCGAGAATTTACAATGAGCAGTTCTTC.

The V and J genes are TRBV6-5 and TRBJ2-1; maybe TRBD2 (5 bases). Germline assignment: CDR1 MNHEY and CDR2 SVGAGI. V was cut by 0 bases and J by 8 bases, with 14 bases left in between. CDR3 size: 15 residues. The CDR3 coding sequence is TGTGCCAGCAGTTACTCGGGGAGCCAGAACGATGAGCAGTTCTTC. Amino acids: CASSYSGSQNDEQFF.

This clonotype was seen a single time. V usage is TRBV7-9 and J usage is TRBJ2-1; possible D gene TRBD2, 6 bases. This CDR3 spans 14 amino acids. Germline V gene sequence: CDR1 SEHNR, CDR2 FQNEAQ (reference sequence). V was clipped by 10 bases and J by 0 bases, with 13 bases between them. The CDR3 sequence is CAIGTFPSYNEQFF. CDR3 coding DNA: TGTGCCATTGGGACTTTTCCCTCCTACAATGAGCAGTTCTTC.

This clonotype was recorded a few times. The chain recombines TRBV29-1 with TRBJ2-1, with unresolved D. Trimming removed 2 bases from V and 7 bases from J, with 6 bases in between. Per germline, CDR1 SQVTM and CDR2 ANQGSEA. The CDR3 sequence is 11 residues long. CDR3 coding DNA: TGCAGCGTTGAATCCGGAAATGAGCAGTTCTTC. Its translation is CSVESGNEQFF.

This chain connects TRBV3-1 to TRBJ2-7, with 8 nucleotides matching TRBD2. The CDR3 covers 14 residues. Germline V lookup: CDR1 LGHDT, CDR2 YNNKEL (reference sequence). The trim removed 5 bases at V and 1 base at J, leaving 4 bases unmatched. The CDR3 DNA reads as TGTGCCAGCAGCTTTAGCGGGATGTCCTACGAGCAGTACTTC. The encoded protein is CASSFSGMSYEQYF.

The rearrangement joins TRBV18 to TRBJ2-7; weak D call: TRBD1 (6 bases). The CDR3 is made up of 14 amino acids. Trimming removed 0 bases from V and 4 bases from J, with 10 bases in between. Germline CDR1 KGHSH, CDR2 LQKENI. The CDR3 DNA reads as TGTGCCAGCTCACCACCCGGACAGCAATACGAGCAGTACTTC. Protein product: CASSPPGQQYEQYF. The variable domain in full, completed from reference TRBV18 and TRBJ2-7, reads NAGVMQNPRHLVRRRGQEARLRCSPMKGHSHVYWYRQLPEEGLKFMVYLQKENIIDESGMPKERFSAEFPKEGPSILRIQQVVRGDSAAYFCASSPPGQQYEQYFGPGTRLTVT.

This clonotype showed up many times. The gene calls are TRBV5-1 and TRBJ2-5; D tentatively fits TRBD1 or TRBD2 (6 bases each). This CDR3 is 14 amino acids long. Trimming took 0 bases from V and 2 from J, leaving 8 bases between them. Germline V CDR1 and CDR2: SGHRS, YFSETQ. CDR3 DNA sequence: TGCGCCAGCAGCTTGGAAGGGGGGCAAGAGACCCAGTACTTC. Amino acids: CASSLEGGQETQYF.

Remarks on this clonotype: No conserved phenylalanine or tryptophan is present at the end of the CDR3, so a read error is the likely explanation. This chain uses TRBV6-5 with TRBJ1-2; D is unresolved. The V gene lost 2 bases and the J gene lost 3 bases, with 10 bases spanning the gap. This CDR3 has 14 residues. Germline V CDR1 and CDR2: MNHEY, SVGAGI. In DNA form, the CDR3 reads TGTGCCAGCAGTTACCGGCCAGCATACTATGGCTACACCCTC. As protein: CASSYRPAYYGYTL.

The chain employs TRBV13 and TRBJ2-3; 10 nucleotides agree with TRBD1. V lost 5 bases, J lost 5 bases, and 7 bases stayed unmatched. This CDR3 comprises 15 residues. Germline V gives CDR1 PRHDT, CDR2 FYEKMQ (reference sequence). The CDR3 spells CASSIPGQGIDTQYF. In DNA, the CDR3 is TGTGCCAGCAGCATCCCGGGACAGGGGATAGATACGCAGTATTTT. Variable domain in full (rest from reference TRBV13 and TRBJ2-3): AAGVIQSPRHLIKEKRETATLKCYPIPRHDTVYWYQQGPGQDPQFLISFYEKMQSDKGSIPDRFSAQQFSDYHSELNMSSLELGDSALYFCASSIPGQGIDTQYFGPGTRLTVL.

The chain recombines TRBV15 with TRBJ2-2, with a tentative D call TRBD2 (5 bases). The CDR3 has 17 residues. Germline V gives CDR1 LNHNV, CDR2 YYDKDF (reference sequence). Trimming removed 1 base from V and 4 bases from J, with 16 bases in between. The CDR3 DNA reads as TGTGCCACCAGCAGAGCCCCGCCGCAGCGGTTCACCGGGGAGCTGTTTTTT. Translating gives CATSRAPPQRFTGELFF.

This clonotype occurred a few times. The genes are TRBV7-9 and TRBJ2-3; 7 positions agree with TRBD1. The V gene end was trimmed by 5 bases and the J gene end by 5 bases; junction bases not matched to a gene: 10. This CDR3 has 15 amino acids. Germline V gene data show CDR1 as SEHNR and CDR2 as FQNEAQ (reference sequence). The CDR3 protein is CASSPREGARDTQYF. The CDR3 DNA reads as TGTGCCAGCAGCCCACGAGAGGGGGCCAGAGATACGCAGTATTTT.

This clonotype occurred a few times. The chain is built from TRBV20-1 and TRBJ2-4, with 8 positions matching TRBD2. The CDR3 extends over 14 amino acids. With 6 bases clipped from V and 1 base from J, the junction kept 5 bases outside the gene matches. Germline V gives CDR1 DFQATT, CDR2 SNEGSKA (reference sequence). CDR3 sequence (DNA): TGCAGTGCACGATCGGGAGGGGCCAAAAACATTCAGTACTTC. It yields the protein CSARSGGAKNIQYF.

The CDR3 region is CASRRRNEQFF. The CDR3 DNA sequence: TGTGCCAGCAGGCGAAGGAATGAGCAGTTCTTC. The J gene is TRBJ2-1, the V gene TRBV12-3 or TRBV12-4; D gene uncertain. Trimming pared 6 bases from V and 7 bases from J, leaving 7 bases between. The CDR3 covers 11 residues.

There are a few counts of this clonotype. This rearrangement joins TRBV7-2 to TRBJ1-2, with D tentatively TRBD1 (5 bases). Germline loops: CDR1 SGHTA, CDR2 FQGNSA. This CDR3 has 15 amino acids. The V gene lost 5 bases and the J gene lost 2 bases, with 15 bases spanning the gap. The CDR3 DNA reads TGTGCCAGCAGCCCGGGACCAGAGAGAAACTATGGCTACACCTTC. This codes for CASSPGPERNYGYTF.

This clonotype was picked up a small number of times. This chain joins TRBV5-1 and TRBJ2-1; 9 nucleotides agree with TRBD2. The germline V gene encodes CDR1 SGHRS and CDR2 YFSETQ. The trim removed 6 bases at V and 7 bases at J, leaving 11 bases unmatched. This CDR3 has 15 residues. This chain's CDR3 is CASTRGLAGANEQFF. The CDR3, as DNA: TGCGCCAGCACCCGCGGGTTAGCGGGAGCGAATGAGCAGTTCTTC.

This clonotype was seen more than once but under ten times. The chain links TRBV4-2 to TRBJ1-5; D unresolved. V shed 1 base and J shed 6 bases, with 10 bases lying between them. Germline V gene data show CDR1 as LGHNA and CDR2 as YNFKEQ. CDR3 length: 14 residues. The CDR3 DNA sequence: TGTGCCAGCAGCCAAGGACGAACGCGTCAGCCCCAGCATTTT. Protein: CASSQGRTRQPQHF.

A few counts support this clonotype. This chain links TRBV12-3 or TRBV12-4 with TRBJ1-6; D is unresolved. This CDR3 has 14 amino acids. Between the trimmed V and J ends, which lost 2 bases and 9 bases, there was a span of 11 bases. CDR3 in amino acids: CASSLPIDTSPLHF. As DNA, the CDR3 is TGTGCCAGCAGTTTACCAATAGACACTTCACCCCTCCACTTT.

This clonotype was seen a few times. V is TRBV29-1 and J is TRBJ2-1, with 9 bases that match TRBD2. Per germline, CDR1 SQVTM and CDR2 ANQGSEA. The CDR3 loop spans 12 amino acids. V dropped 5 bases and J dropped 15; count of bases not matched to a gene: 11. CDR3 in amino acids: CSVQVLAGRSFF. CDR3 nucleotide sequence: TGCAGCGTTCAGGTACTAGCGGGCAGGTCGTTCTTC.

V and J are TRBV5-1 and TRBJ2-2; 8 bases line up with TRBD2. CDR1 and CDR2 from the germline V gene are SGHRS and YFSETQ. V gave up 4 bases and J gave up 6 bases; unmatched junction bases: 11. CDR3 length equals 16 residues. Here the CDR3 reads CASSGILAEGAGELFF. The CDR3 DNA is TGCGCCAGCAGCGGGATACTAGCGGAAGGGGCCGGGGAGCTGTTTTTT.

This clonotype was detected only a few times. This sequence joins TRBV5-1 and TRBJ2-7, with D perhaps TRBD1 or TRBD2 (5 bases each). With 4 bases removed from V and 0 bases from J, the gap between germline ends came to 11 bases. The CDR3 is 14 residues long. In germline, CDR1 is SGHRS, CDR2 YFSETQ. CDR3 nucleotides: TGCGCCAGCAGCGAGAGGGGACCCTCCTACGAGCAGTACTTC. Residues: CASSERGPSYEQYF.

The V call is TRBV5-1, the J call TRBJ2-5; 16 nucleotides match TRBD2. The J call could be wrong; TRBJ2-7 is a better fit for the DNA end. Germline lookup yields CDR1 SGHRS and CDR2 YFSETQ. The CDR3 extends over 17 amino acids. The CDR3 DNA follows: TGCGCCAGCAGCTTGGAGGGACTAGCGGGAGGGCCATACGAGCAGTACTTC. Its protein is CASSLEGLAGGPYEQYF.